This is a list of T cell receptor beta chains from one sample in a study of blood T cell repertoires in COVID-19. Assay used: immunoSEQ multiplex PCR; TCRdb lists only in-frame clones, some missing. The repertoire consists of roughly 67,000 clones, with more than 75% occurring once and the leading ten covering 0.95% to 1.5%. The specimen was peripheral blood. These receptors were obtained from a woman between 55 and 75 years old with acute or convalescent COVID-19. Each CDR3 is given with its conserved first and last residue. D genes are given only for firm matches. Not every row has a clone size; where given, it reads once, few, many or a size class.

TGTGCCAGCAGCGCTAGCGGGGAAGAGACCCAGTACTTC CASSASGEETQYF once TRBV9 TRBD2 TRBJ2-5
TGTGCCACCAGTGACCCGGGACTAGCGGGGGTCGGGACCGGGGAGCTGTTTTTT CATSDPGLAGVGTGELFF once TRBV24-1 TRBD2 TRBJ2-2
TGCGCCAGCAGCTTGGTAGGCGGGGATGATGGCTACACCTTC CASSLVGGDDGYTF NA TRBV5-1 NA TRBJ1-2
TGTGCCAGCAGCCCGTTGGGGGGACCACCCCTCCACTTT CASSPLGGPPLHF few TRBV11-2 NA TRBJ1-6
TGTGCCAGCAGCCCAACAGGGGCCCAGAACACTGAAGCTTTCTTT CASSPTGAQNTEAFF few TRBV7-3 TRBD1 TRBJ1-1
TGTGCCAGCAGTGAGGGCGCTCCCATCACAGATACGCAGTATTTT CASSEGAPITDTQYF NA TRBV27 NA TRBJ2-3
TGTGCCAGCAGCTCATTACAGGGATCCTATGGCTACACCTTC CASSSLQGSYGYTF NA TRBV7-9 NA TRBJ1-2
TGTGCCAGCAGTAGGGGGGGCGATAATCAGCCCCAGCATTTT CASSRGGDNQPQHF NA TRBV6-5 NA TRBJ1-5
TGTGCCAGCAGCTTAAACCCGGGACAGAATAATTCACCCCTCCACTTT CASSLNPGQNNSPLHF NA TRBV7-3 TRBD1 TRBJ1-6
TGCGCCAGCAGCTTGGTCGGGGAGTCTGAAGGCTACACCTTC CASSLVGESEGYTF NA TRBV5-1 NA TRBJ1-2
TGTGCCAGCAGCCCTTCCGGGGTTGGAAATTCACCCCTCCACTTT CASSPSGVGNSPLHF NA TRBV5-5 NA TRBJ1-6
TGTGCCAGCAGCTTTTTGCCAGGGGGCAGTGGCTACACCTTC CASSFLPGGSGYTF NA TRBV7-2 TRBD1 TRBJ1-2
TGCGCCAGCAGCCAAGTACGGACTAGCGGGAGAGGAAGGTACAATGAGCAGTTCTTC CASSQVRTSGRGRYNEQFF NA TRBV4-1 TRBD2 TRBJ2-1
TGTGCCAGCAGTGATGGGAGAGCTAACTATGGCTACACCTTC CASSDGRANYGYTF NA TRBV25-1 NA TRBJ1-2
TGTGCCAGCAGCTCAGGGGTATCTGGAAACACCATATATTTT CASSSGVSGNTIYF once TRBV7-9 NA TRBJ1-3
TGCGCCAGCAGCCAAGCAGGACAGGGGTTTAATCAGCCCCAGCATTTT CASSQAGQGFNQPQHF NA TRBV4-1 TRBD1 TRBJ1-5
TGTGCCAGCAGTTTATACCCGGGACAGGGTTCTGGGGCCAACGTCCTGACTTTC CASSLYPGQGSGANVLTF NA TRBV28 TRBD1 TRBJ2-6
TGTGCCAGCTCCGAATGGCGGGGGAGCACAGATACGCAGTATTTT CASSEWRGSTDTQYF NA TRBV18 TRBD2 TRBJ2-3
TGTGCCAGCTCACCTTCGAGGGATGGCTATGGCTACACCTTC CASSPSRDGYGYTF once TRBV18 NA TRBJ1-2
TGTGCCAGCAGCTCGGGGGAGTTCACCGGGGAGCTGTTTTTT CASSSGEFTGELFF once TRBV5-5 NA TRBJ2-2
TGTGCCAGCAGTGTCCGAGGGACAGGGGTGAATTCACCCCTCCACTTT CASSVRGTGVNSPLHF NA TRBV6-1 TRBD1 TRBJ1-6
TGTGCCACCAAACCCGAGCCTCAGAACACTGAAGCTTTCTTT CATKPEPQNTEAFF NA TRBV15 NA TRBJ1-1
TGTGCCAGCAGCCAAGCTTACAGGAAAAGGGCCAACAATGAGCAGTTCTTC CASSQAYRKRANNEQFF NA TRBV14 NA TRBJ2-1
TGTGCCAGCAGCTGGGTCCAGGGGGCAAGGCTGAATGAAAAACTGTTTTTT CASSWVQGARLNEKLFF NA TRBV28 TRBD1 TRBJ1-4
TGTGCCAGCAGCTTAGATCGTCGACAGGGGGCGGTTTTAGGATATGGCTACACCTTC CASSLDRRQGAVLGYGYTF NA TRBV7-2 TRBD1 TRBJ1-2
TGTGCCAGCATCCTAGTACAGGGAGAAGCTTTCTTT CASILVQGEAFF NA TRBV6-5 NA TRBJ1-1
TGTGCCAGCCGGGACAGGGGGCATTCACCCCTCCACTTT CASRDRGHSPLHF NA TRBV19 TRBD1 TRBJ1-6
TGTGCCAGCAGCTTAGAAGGGGACATTAACCCCCGGAGTGAAGCTTTCTTT CASSLEGDINPRSEAFF NA TRBV7-6 NA TRBJ1-1
TGTGCCAGCAGCGCAACTAGAGGCAATGTAAAGACCCAGTACTTC CASSATRGNVKTQYF NA TRBV27 NA TRBJ2-5
TGTGCCAGCAGCCCAGAGCGGGCTCGAGAGACCCAGTACTTC CASSPERARETQYF NA TRBV7-2 NA TRBJ2-5
TGTGCCAGCTCATCCCTGCGGGAGAAGGCCGGAGAGCAGTTCTTC CASSSLREKAGEQFF once TRBV18 TRBD2 TRBJ2-1
TGTGCCAGCAGCTTGGACAGGGCCGGAAACACCATATATTTT CASSLDRAGNTIYF NA TRBV11-2 TRBD1 TRBJ1-3
TGTGCCAGCAGCTTGACGGGAAACCGGGGGGAGACCCAGTACTTC CASSLTGNRGETQYF NA TRBV5-4 NA TRBJ2-5
TGTGCCAGCAGCTTAGCGGCCCCGAACACTGAAGCTTTCTTT CASSLAAPNTEAFF few TRBV7-9 NA TRBJ1-1
TGTGCCAGCAGCTTAGTCAGCGGGAGCGCAGATACGCAGTATTTT CASSLVSGSADTQYF NA TRBV7-9 TRBD2 TRBJ2-3
TGTGCCAGTAGTAGACCTCCGGGACAGGGGGTAGGCTACACCTTC CASSRPPGQGVGYTF NA TRBV19 TRBD1 TRBJ1-2
TGCGCCAGCAGCCCAGGGACAGGGATTCAGCCCCAGCATTTT CASSPGTGIQPQHF few TRBV5-1 TRBD1 TRBJ1-5
TGTGCCAGCAGCGTAGCAGGGAACACCGGGGAGCTGTTTTTT CASSVAGNTGELFF once TRBV9 NA TRBJ2-2
TGTGCCAGCAGCCCGACAGTAAACACTGAAGCTTTCTTT CASSPTVNTEAFF NA TRBV12-3/TRBV12-4 NA TRBJ1-1
TGTGCCAGCAGCTTAGTACAGGGGGAAGCTTTCTTT CASSLVQGEAFF NA TRBV7-9 TRBD1 TRBJ1-1
TGCGCCAGCAGCCCTAACCGGGACAGGAGGAATGGCTACACCTTC CASSPNRDRRNGYTF NA TRBV5-1 TRBD1 TRBJ1-2
TGTGCCAGCAGCGTTTCCGGGAATAGCAATCAGCCCCAGCATTTT CASSVSGNSNQPQHF NA TRBV6-5 NA TRBJ1-5
TGTGCCAGCAGCTCATTCGACAGCCAAGAGACCCAGTACTTC CASSSFDSQETQYF NA TRBV9 NA TRBJ2-5